The 26 T cell receptor beta chains given below trace back to one sample, sequenced in a study of sequential checkpoint blockade in melanoma. Sequencing used immunoSEQ multiplex PCR; TCRdb keeps in-frame clones, though not all of them. The sample yields about 21,000 clones, about four fifths seen once. Documented treatment: randomized to nivolumab then ipilimumab (arm A) or the reverse (arm B). Source: CD8+ T cells sorted from blood (inferred from file names), taken from a patient given nivolumab and ipilimumab in sequence. Receptors were obtained from a human donor with melanoma.

The rearrangement uses TRBV4-2 and TRBJ1-6; a possible D gene is TRBD1 (6 bases). Per germline, CDR1 LGHNA and CDR2 YNFKEQ. V lost 5 bases, J lost 10 bases, and 18 bases lay in between. The CDR3 has 15 amino acids. This CDR3 is CASSLAAGARSPLHF. The CDR3 DNA reads as TGTGCCAGCAGCTTGGCGGCGGGGGCTCGGTCACCCCTCCACTTT.

The chain carries TRBV6-5 and TRBJ2-2, with D possibly being TRBD2 (6 bases). Trimming removed 3 bases from V and 5 bases from J, with 10 bases in between. Germline CDR1 reads MNHEY; CDR2 reads SVGAGI. CDR3 length equals 14 residues. CDR3 nucleotide sequence: TGTGCCAGCAGTTATCTGGGAGGAACCGGGGAGCTGTTTTTT. Encoded protein: CASSYLGGTGELFF.

V is TRBV4-2 and J is TRBJ2-7; a possible D gene is TRBD2 (6 bases). CDR3 length: 15 residues. V was shortened by 2 bases and J by 4 bases, with 15 bases between the two germline ends. Per germline, CDR1 LGHNA and CDR2 YNFKEQ. Written as DNA, the CDR3 is TGTGCCAGCAGCCAATACCCGCGGGATGGGTACGAGCAGTACTTC. Translated, it gives CASSQYPRDGYEQYF.

The rearrangement links TRBV13 to TRBJ2-2; TRBD2 aligns across 9 bases. Trimming removed 5 bases from V and 1 base from J; junction bases left unmatched: 5. From germline, CDR1 is PRHDT and CDR2 FYEKMQ (reference sequence). The CDR3 runs 16 residues. The CDR3 region is CASSQAGGWNTGELFF. CDR3 in DNA: TGTGCCAGCAGCCAAGCGGGGGGCTGGAACACCGGGGAGCTGTTTTTT.

The gene calls are TRBV27 and TRBJ2-7; 7 nucleotides align to TRBD2. CDR1 is MNHEY, CDR2 SMNVEV, per germline (reference sequence). With 2 bases clipped from V and 6 bases from J, the junction kept 13 bases outside the gene matches. The CDR3 spans 16 residues. The CDR3 coding sequence is TGTGCCAGCAGTTTAGGACGCTCCGGACTAGAGGGCGAGCAGTACTTC. As protein: CASSLGRSGLEGEQYF.

The chain recombines TRBV15 with TRBJ2-1; possibly TRBD2 for D (5 bases). Trimming removed 3 bases from V and 6 bases from J, with 9 bases in between. The germline V gene encodes CDR1 LNHNV and CDR2 YYDKDF (reference sequence). The CDR3 runs 13 residues. In DNA form, the CDR3 reads TGTGCCACCAGCAGGCTAGCACGCAATGAGCAGTTCTTC. Protein product: CATSRLARNEQFF.

The sample holds one count of this clone. The chain is built from TRBV6-1 and TRBJ1-1; 9 nucleotides agree with TRBD1. Germline V gene data show CDR1 as MNHNS and CDR2 as SASEGT. There are 14 residues in the CDR3. V shed 3 bases, J shed 7 bases, and the junction held 6 bases outside the gene matches. As DNA, the CDR3 is TGTGCCAGCAGTGACTACAGGGGGCGAGGTGAAGCTTTCTTT. Translation: CASSDYRGRGEAFF.

The rearrangement joins TRBV4-1 to TRBJ2-5; 10 bases fit TRBD2. CDR1 is MGHRA, CDR2 YSYEKL, per germline. Germline trimming cut 4 bases from V and 4 bases from J; bases unmatched to any gene: 15. This CDR3 has 18 amino acids. The CDR3 DNA follows: TGCGCCAGCAGCCGCGAAGCTAGCGGGAGAGGGTCCCGAGAGACCCAGTACTTC. This encodes CASSREASGRGSRETQYF.

The V call is TRBV7-9, the J call TRBJ1-1, with D possibly being TRBD1 (6 bases). The CDR3 sequence is 14 residues long. V lost 0 bases to trimming and J lost 4 bases, with 9 bases between them. The V gene's germline CDR1 is SEHNR and CDR2 FQNEAQ (reference sequence). The CDR3 DNA reads as TGTGCCAGCAGCTTAGCCCAGGGGTTCACTGAAGCTTTCTTT. Translated, it gives CASSLAQGFTEAFF.

J is TRBJ2-7 and V is TRBV2; TRBD1 is a possible D gene (6 bases). The germline gives CDR1 SNHLY, CDR2 FYNNEI. Trimming cost V 7 bases and J 0 bases, with 19 bases left between them. The CDR3 covers 16 residues. CDR3 sequence: CASTLGGDPSSYEQYF. The CDR3 bases are TGTGCCAGCACCCTAGGGGGAGATCCGAGCTCCTACGAGCAGTACTTC.

The chain uses TRBV9 and TRBJ2-1; D remains ambiguous. V lost 3 bases and J lost 8, with 9 bases in between. This CDR3 contains 12 residues. Germline CDR1 SGDLS, CDR2 YYNGEE. The CDR3 DNA reads TGTGCCAGCAGCGGTCTAGTGTATGAGCAGTTCTTC. It is translated as CASSGLVYEQFF.

The chain has TRBV5-1 and TRBJ2-7, with a weak D call TRBD2 (5 bases). The V end was cut by 2 bases, the J end by 1 base, with 10 bases between. Per germline, CDR1 SGHRS and CDR2 YFSETQ. This CDR3 comprises 14 residues. The CDR3 loop is CASSFIGLSYEQYF. The DNA for the CDR3 is TGCGCCAGCAGCTTCATAGGACTTTCCTACGAGCAGTACTTC. Together with reference TRBV5-1 and TRBJ2-7, the CDR3 gives the full variable domain: KAGVTQTPRYLIKTRGQQVTLSCSPISGHRSVSWYQQTPGQGLQFLFEYFSETQRNKGNFPGRFSGRQFSNSRSEMNVSTLELGDSALYLCASSFIGLSYEQYFGPGTRLTVT.

The chain recombines TRBV28 with TRBJ1-2; the match to TRBD1 covers 8 bases. Germline V gene lookup returns CDR1 MDHEN and CDR2 SYDVKM. This CDR3 has 15 amino acids. The ends lost 6 bases at V and 2 bases at J; junction bases unmatched: 8. The CDR3 DNA reads TGTGCCAGCAGCACCGACAGGGGCGGGAACTATGGCTACACCTTC. Its translation is CASSTDRGGNYGYTF.

The J gene is TRBJ1-2, the V gene TRBV30; D is uncertain. Germline V lookup: CDR1 GTSNPN, CDR2 SVGIG (reference sequence). Trimming pared 4 bases from V and 5 bases from J, leaving 8 bases between. The CDR3 has 11 residues. CDR3 in amino acids: CAWIGRYGYTF. CDR3 coding DNA: TGTGCCTGGATTGGGAGGTATGGCTACACCTTC.

This clone was counted between two and nine times. The chain carries TRBV7-2 and TRBJ2-7, with a weak D call TRBD2 (6 bases). Germline V gene sequence: CDR1 SGHTA, CDR2 FQGNSA. The germline V and J ends were trimmed by 3 bases and 4 bases, with 13 bases remaining between them. The CDR3 length is 14 residues. For the CDR3, the DNA is TGTGCCAGCAGCTTTCTTGTTGGGGGGTACGAGCAGTACTTC. Protein product: CASSFLVGGYEQYF.

The chain carries TRBV11-2 and TRBJ1-2; D is unclear. Between the trimmed V and J ends, which lost 1 base and 0 bases, there was a span of 9 bases. Germline V gene data show CDR1 as SGHAT and CDR2 as FQNNGV. The CDR3 is 15 residues long. This CDR3 is CASSLVASSNYGYTF. The CDR3 DNA sequence: TGTGCCAGCAGCTTAGTCGCCAGTTCTAACTATGGCTACACCTTC.

The V gene is TRBV13, the J gene TRBJ2-7; TRBD1 matches 7 bases. With V trimmed by 5 bases and J by 1 base, 5 bases remained unmatched. The CDR3 runs 14 residues. CDR1 PRHDT and CDR2 FYEKMQ come from the germline V gene (reference sequence). The CDR3 DNA sequence: TGTGCCAGCAGCCCGCCGGGACAGTCCTACGAGCAGTACTTC. Translating it yields CASSPPGQSYEQYF.

V gene TRBV28 combines with J gene TRBJ1-2; D not certain. V lost 2 bases and J lost 6, with 16 bases in between. Germline V gene lookup returns CDR1 MDHEN and CDR2 SYDVKM. The CDR3 is made up of 15 amino acids. The CDR3 sequence is CASSLQVRILDGYTF. CDR3 nucleotide sequence: TGTGCCAGCAGTTTACAGGTCCGGATCCTCGATGGCTACACCTTC.

Concerning this clone: The junction and the germline gene differ at one end; a read error may be behind it. This CDR3 reads CASSIAVPGTGGPVGDEQYF. The CDR3 bases are TGTGCCAGCAGCATAGCGGTCCCAGGGACAGGGGGCCCCGTTGGCGACGAGCAGTACTTC. The chain is built from TRBV7-6 and TRBJ2-7, with 12 positions matching TRBD1. This CDR3 contains 20 residues. CDR1 and CDR2 from the germline V gene are SGHVS and FNYEAQ.

This chain links TRBV7-3 with TRBJ2-7, with 8 bases that match TRBD1. Germline CDR1 and CDR2: SGHTA and FQGTGA. CDR3 length equals 16 residues. V lost 4 bases, J lost 7 bases, and 15 bases stayed unmatched. CDR3 region: CASSYSAGTGLGEQYF. The CDR3 coding sequence is TGTGCCAGCAGCTACTCCGCCGGGACAGGACTTGGGGAGCAGTACTTC.

In the case of this clone: An end of the junction does not agree with germline; a read error may underlie this. V gene TRBV6-1 combines with J gene TRBJ2-1; possibly TRBD1 for D (7 bases). The CDR3 contains 13 residues. CDR1 and CDR2 (germline): MNHNS, SASEGT. This CDR3 reads CASRDREANEQFF. The CDR3 DNA sequence: TGTGCCAGCCGTGACAGGGAGGCCAATGAGCAGTTCTTC.

The V call is TRBV5-1, the J call TRBJ2-2; TRBD2 is a possible D gene (5 bases). The CDR3 has 13 residues. Germline loops: CDR1 SGHRS, CDR2 YFSETQ. Trimming cost V 6 bases and J 6 bases, with 12 bases left between them. Here the CDR3 reads CASTERAAGELFF. DNA for the CDR3: TGCGCCAGCACCGAGAGGGCCGCCGGGGAGCTGTTTTTT.

V usage is TRBV9 and J usage is TRBJ2-1, with D possibly matching TRBD2 (6 bases). The CDR3 length is 13 residues. Germline lookup yields CDR1 SGDLS and CDR2 YYNGEE. Trimming shortened V by 3 bases and J by 10 bases, and 14 bases separated the two germline ends. CDR3 sequence reads: CASSAPWGVEQFF. The CDR3 nucleotides read TGTGCCAGCAGCGCCCCCTGGGGGGTCGAGCAGTTCTTC.

The chain links TRBV5-6 to TRBJ2-1, with D tentatively TRBD2 (5 bases). The CDR3 is 13 residues long. The germline V gene encodes CDR1 SGHDT and CDR2 YYEEEE. With 4 bases removed from V and 9 bases from J, the gap between germline ends came to 14 bases. CDR3 sequence (DNA): TGTGCCAGCAGCCCACCCTCGGGGAGTGAGCAGTTCTTC. Protein sequence: CASSPPSGSEQFF. The whole variable domain, filled in from reference TRBV5-6 and TRBJ2-1, reads DAGVTQSPTHLIKTRGQQVTLRCSPKSGHDTVSWYQQALGQGPQFIFQYYEEEERQRGNFPDRFSGHQFPNYSSELNVNALLLGDSALYLCASSPPSGSEQFFGPGTRLTVL.

This rearrangement joins TRBV5-6 to TRBJ2-7, with D perhaps TRBD2 (6 bases). The germline gives CDR1 SGHDT, CDR2 YYEEEE. The V gene lost 2 bases and the J gene lost 3 bases, with 12 bases spanning the gap. CDR3 size: 14 residues. The CDR3 bases are TGTGCCAGCAGCTTTACGCAGGGACTCTACGAGCAGTACTTC. Translation: CASSFTQGLYEQYF.

In its sample, this clone was seen once. This chain uses TRBV5-8 with TRBJ2-5, with 9 bases that match TRBD1. The CDR3 has 15 amino acids. Germline-derived CDR1 and CDR2 are SGHTS and YDEGEE. Trimming at V came to 4 bases and at J to 5 bases, leaving 9 bases not matched to a gene. The chain's CDR3 is CASSRGQGGEETQYF. The DNA of the CDR3 is TGTGCCAGCAGCAGGGGACAGGGAGGTGAGGAGACCCAGTACTTC.